The 20 T cell receptor beta chains below all came from one sample that was sequenced in a study of OX40 agonist ivuxolimab in advanced cancers. The receptor library was made with the immunoSEQ multiplex PCR assay. Here the immuneACCESS table is served through TCRdb, limited to in-frame sequences with V and J called. Missing clones are a known gap in these copies; in checked studies unresolved V genes cover under half, and the rest lacks a known reason. This sample is represented by 50,000 to 65,000 clones; over 75% of them were singletons. 0.75% of the sample rests with the top ten. Here the sequenced sample was CD4+ or CD8+ T cells sorted from blood, taken in a trial of the OX40 agonist ivuxolimab. The source of these receptors is an adult with an advanced solid tumor such as melanoma, head and neck, liver or kidney cancer.

V usage is TRBV7-9 and J usage is TRBJ1-6, with D unresolved. The V gene's germline CDR1 is SEHNR and CDR2 FQNEAQ (reference sequence). V lost 3 bases and J 7 bases, leaving 13 bases between the germline ends. There are 15 residues in the CDR3. CDR3 residues: CASSFRTQQNSPLHF. CDR3 bases: TGTGCCAGCAGCTTCCGGACGCAGCAGAATTCACCCCTCCACTTT.

This clone has only a few counts. The chain employs TRBV19 and TRBJ1-1; 8 bases line up with TRBD1. J lost 3 bases, V lost 2 bases, and 2 bases had no gene match. This CDR3 comprises 14 residues. CDR1 is LNHDA and CDR2 is SQIVND in the germline V gene (reference sequence). The CDR3 nucleotides are TGTGCCAGTAGTATACAGGGGGCGGACACTGAAGCTTTCTTT. Translated: CASSIQGADTEAFF.

V and J are TRBV4-1 and TRBJ1-5; 7 bases are a match to TRBD1. V trimming: 1 base; J trimming: 5 bases; junction bases outside the gene matches: 8. Germline V lookup: CDR1 MGHRA, CDR2 YSYEKL. This CDR3 has 16 residues. The CDR3 loop is CASSQGQGSMDQPQHF. Here the CDR3 DNA reads TGCGCCAGCAGCCAAGGACAGGGAAGCATGGATCAGCCCCAGCATTTT.

The chain is built from TRBV5-1 and TRBJ2-7; either TRBD1 or TRBD2 may fit D (6 bases each). The germline gives CDR1 SGHRS, CDR2 YFSETQ. This CDR3 comprises 13 residues. V was pared by 5 bases and J by 4 bases, with 13 bases between. The CDR3 loop reads CASRREGGYEQYF. CDR3 sequence (DNA): TGCGCCAGCAGGAGAGAGGGGGGTTACGAGCAGTACTTC.

The rearrangement links TRBV18 to TRBJ2-1, with TRBD2 as a possible D gene (6 bases). Germline CDR1 and CDR2: KGHSH and LQKENI. The CDR3 is 16 residues long. The V end was cut by 3 bases, the J end by 3 bases, with 15 bases between. Written as DNA, the CDR3 is TGTGCCAGCTCACCTGTTGCAACGGGGGACTACAATGAGCAGTTCTTC. This encodes CASSPVATGDYNEQFF.

V and J are TRBV13 and TRBJ2-7; possibly TRBD2 for D (6 bases). In germline, CDR1 is PRHDT, CDR2 FYEKMQ (reference sequence). V lost 8 bases to trimming and J lost 7 bases, with 15 bases between them. This CDR3 has 12 amino acids. The CDR3 DNA reads TGTGCCAGCTTACGGGGGACGGGTGAGCAGTACTTC. Amino acids: CASLRGTGEQYF.

V usage is TRBV6-1 and J usage is TRBJ2-7; D might be TRBD1 (6 bases). The germline V and J ends were trimmed by 7 bases and 5 bases, with 12 bases remaining between them. Germline CDR1 MNHNS, CDR2 SASEGT. The length of the CDR3 is 12 residues. CDR3 nucleotides: TGTGCCAGCACCCTAAACAGGGACGAGCAGTACTTC. It encodes CASTLNRDEQYF.

The rearrangement joins TRBV5-1 to TRBJ1-2; D is unclear. CDR1 and CDR2 from the germline V gene are SGHRS and YFSETQ. Trimming took 1 base from V and 2 from J, leaving 21 bases between them. CDR3 length: 18 amino acids. The CDR3 DNA reads as TGCGCCAGCAGCTTGAGGTCCGATACAAGCCGAACAAACTATGGCTACACCTTC. It yields the protein CASSLRSDTSRTNYGYTF.

Points on this clone: Mismatch with germline at one junction end may stem from a read error. The chain uses TRBV10-1 and TRBJ1-2; D might be TRBD1 (5 bases). Germline CDR1 reads WNHNN; CDR2 reads SYGVQD (reference sequence). This CDR3 is built from 13 residues. CDR3 DNA: TGCGCCAGCAGCCTCCGGGACGGCCAAATTCAACGGTTC. Its translation: CASSLRDGQIQRF.

V usage is TRBV12-5 and J usage is TRBJ2-4, with 8 bases fitting TRBD1. CDR3 length equals 17 residues. Looked up from germline, CDR1 is LGHNT and CDR2 is FRNRAP. V was clipped by 5 bases and J by 0 bases; unmatched bases: 9. CDR3 loop: CASGGQGRTGAKNIQYF. As DNA, the CDR3 is TGTGCTAGTGGTGGACAGGGACGCACAGGAGCCAAAAACATTCAGTACTTC.

J is TRBJ1-6 and V is TRBV27; TRBD1 matches 9 bases. The CDR3 contains 17 residues. V was pared by 6 bases and J by 0 bases, with 6 bases of the junction left unmatched. Germline V gene data show CDR1 as MNHEY and CDR2 as SMNVEV (reference sequence). This CDR3 reads CASRRDRASSYNSPLHF. CDR3 nucleotide sequence: TGTGCCAGCAGGAGGGACAGGGCAAGCTCCTATAATTCACCCCTCCACTTT.

This clone rates as medium-sized. The chain is built from TRBV2 and TRBJ2-7, with unresolved D. The ends were cut back, 7 bases at V and 3 bases at J, with 10 bases in the middle. Germline V lookup: CDR1 SNHLY, CDR2 FYNNEI. The CDR3 extends over 12 amino acids. As DNA, the CDR3 is TGTGCCAGCAAACTGCTCAGCTACGAGCAGTACTTC. It encodes CASKLLSYEQYF.

The chain recombines TRBV19 with TRBJ2-3, with 7 bases lining up with TRBD1. CDR3 length: 17 amino acids. Unmatched junction bases numbered 10, after V lost 4 bases and J lost 0 bases. Germline values: CDR1 LNHDA, CDR2 SQIVND (reference sequence). The CDR3 reads CASSTPSGQTSTDTQYF. The CDR3, as DNA: TGTGCCAGTAGTACGCCCTCGGGACAGACTAGCACAGATACGCAGTATTTT.

This clone is a singleton in its sample. The gene calls are TRBV19 and TRBJ2-1, with 7 bases aligning to TRBD2. J gave up 5 bases and V 9 bases, and 10 bases lay outside the gene matches. The germline CDR1 and CDR2 sequences are LNHDA and SQIVND (reference sequence). The CDR3 loop spans 14 amino acids. This CDR3 reads CASLLRGTNNEQFF. Written as DNA, the CDR3 is TGTGCCAGCCTTTTGCGGGGGACCAACAATGAGCAGTTCTTC.

This chain joins TRBV5-4 and TRBJ2-2, with TRBD1 identical over 7 bases. The CDR3 extends over 15 amino acids. The ends lost 4 bases at V and 2 bases at J; junction bases unmatched: 5. Germline loops: CDR1 SGHNT, CDR2 YYREEE (reference sequence). The DNA for the CDR3 is TGTGCCAGCAGCCCGGGACAGCTTAACACCGGGGAGCTGTTTTTT. Translated: CASSPGQLNTGELFF.

The rearrangement uses TRBV5-8 and TRBJ2-7; D is unresolved. The CDR3 spans 11 residues. Per germline, CDR1 SGHTS and CDR2 YDEGEE. V was clipped by 4 bases and J by 3 bases, with 5 bases between them. CDR3 sequence (DNA): TGTGCCAGCAGCCTCATCTACGAGCAGTACTTC. The encoded protein is CASSLIYEQYF.

V is TRBV10-2 and J is TRBJ2-1; 11 bases map to TRBD2. J gave up 6 bases and V 3 bases, and 7 bases lay outside the gene matches. Germline CDR1 WSHSY, CDR2 SAAADI. CDR3 length: 16 residues. The CDR3 DNA is TGCGCCAGCAGTGAAAGTCTAGCGGGGGGTATCAATGAGCAGTTCTTC. Translating it yields CASSESLAGGINEQFF.

The rearrangement links TRBV10-3 to TRBJ2-7; the match to TRBD2 covers 13 bases. Trimming took 3 bases from V and 0 from J; bases not matched to a gene: 8. From germline, CDR1 is ENHRY and CDR2 SYGVKD. The CDR3 loop spans 18 amino acids. CDR3: CAISDSGLAGLSSYEQYF. Here the CDR3 DNA reads TGTGCCATCAGTGACTCGGGACTAGCGGGGCTCAGCTCCTACGAGCAGTACTTC.

This chain links TRBV6-6 with TRBJ2-2; no firm D call. V shed 11 bases and J shed 0 bases, with 10 bases lying between them. The CDR3 covers 13 residues. Germline V lookup: CDR1 MNHNY, CDR2 SVGAGI (reference sequence). The CDR3 DNA sequence: TGTGCCTCCCGTACACCGAACACCGGGGAGCTGTTTTTT. Translation gives CASRTPNTGELFF.

V usage is TRBV5-5 and J usage is TRBJ2-3, with 12 bases aligning to TRBD2. V was pared by 7 bases and J by 6 bases, with 6 bases of the junction left unmatched. The germline V gene encodes CDR1 SGHKS and CDR2 YYEKEE (reference sequence). The CDR3 is 14 residues long. The CDR3 loop reads CASGSGTSGDTQYF. The CDR3 DNA is TGTGCCAGCGGATCCGGGACTAGCGGGGATACGCAGTATTTT.